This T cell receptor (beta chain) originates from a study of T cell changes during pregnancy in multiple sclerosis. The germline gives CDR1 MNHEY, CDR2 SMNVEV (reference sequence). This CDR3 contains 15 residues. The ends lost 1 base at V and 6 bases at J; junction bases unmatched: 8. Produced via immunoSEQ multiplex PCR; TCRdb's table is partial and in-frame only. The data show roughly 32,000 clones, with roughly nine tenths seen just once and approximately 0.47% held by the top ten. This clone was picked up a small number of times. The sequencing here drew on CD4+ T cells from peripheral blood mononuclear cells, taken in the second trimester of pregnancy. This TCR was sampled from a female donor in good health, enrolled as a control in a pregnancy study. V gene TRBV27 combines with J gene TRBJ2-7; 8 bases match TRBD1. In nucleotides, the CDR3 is TGTGCCAGCAGTTTATTTGGACAGGGAAGGCGCGAGCAGTACTTC. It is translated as CASSLFGQGRREQYF.